Here is one T cell receptor beta chain with its context. Its specificity is not known. The ends were cut back, 0 bases at V and 1 base at J, with 7 bases in the middle. Germline V lookup: CDR1 SGHRS, CDR2 YFSETQ. The CDR3 contains 14 residues. This specimen belongs to a study of cytomegalovirus exposure and HLA in healthy donors. Study results and caveats: V- and J-gene trimming in TCR beta was tied to a missense DCLRE1C variant by an analysis performed later. Later analysis indicated greater clonal expansion among HLA-associated TCR beta chains than among equally common other chains.

Sampled while nominally healthy, donors likely had unrecorded immune exposures. The PCR made use of 60 Vbeta and 13 Jbeta primers. TCRdb keeps only in-frame clones here, not all; method: immunoSEQ multiplex PCR. The sample contains about 180,000 clones, 60% to 80% of which appear only once. This clonotype was sampled from a man aged 55 to 70 in good health and CMV-seronegative. The chain couples TRBV5-1 to TRBJ1-1; D gene unclear. Sequencing was done on a sample of PBMCs. Written as DNA, the CDR3 is TGCGCCAGCAGCTTGGTTCCGGGGAACACTGAAGCTTTCTTT. It translates to CASSLVPGNTEAFF.